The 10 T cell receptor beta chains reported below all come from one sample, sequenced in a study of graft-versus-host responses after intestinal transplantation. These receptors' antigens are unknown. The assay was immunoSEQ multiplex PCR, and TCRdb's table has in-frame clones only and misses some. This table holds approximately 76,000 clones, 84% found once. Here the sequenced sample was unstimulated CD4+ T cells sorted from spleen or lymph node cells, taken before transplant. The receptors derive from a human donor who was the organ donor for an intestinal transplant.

CDR3 nucleotide sequence: TGTGCCAGCAGTTTAATTTGGGGGACACGTTCAAATCAGCCCCAGCATTTT. Protein sequence: CASSLIWGTRSNQPQHF. The J gene is TRBJ1-5, the V gene TRBV28; possibly TRBD1 for D (6 bases). CDR1 MDHEN and CDR2 SYDVKM come from the germline V gene. The CDR3 loop spans 17 amino acids. Trimming took 2 bases from V and 4 from J, leaving 18 bases between them.

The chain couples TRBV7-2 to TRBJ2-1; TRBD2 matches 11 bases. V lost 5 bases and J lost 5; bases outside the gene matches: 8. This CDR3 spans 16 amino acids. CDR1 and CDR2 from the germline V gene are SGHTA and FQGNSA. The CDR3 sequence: CASSITSGGPDNEQFF. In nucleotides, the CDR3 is TGTGCCAGCAGCATAACTAGCGGGGGACCCGACAATGAGCAGTTCTTC. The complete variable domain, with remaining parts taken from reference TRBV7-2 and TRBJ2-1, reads GAGVSQSPSNKVTEKGKDVELRCDPISGHTALYWYRQSLGQGLEFLIYFQGNSAPDKSGLPSDRFSAERTGGSVSTLTIQRTQQEDSAVYLCASSITSGGPDNEQFFGPGTRLTVL.

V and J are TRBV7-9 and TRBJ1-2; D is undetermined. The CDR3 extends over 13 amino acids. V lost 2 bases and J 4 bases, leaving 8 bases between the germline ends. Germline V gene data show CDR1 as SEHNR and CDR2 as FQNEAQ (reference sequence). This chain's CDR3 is CASSLTEAYGYTF. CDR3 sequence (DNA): TGTGCCAGCAGCTTAACTGAGGCCTATGGCTACACCTTC.

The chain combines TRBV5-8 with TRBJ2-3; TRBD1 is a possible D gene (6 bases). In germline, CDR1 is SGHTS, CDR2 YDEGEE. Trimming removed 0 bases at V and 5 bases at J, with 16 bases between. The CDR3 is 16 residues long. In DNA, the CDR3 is TGTGCCAGCAGCTTGGCCTTAAACAGGGACATAGATACGCAGTATTTT. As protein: CASSLALNRDIDTQYF.

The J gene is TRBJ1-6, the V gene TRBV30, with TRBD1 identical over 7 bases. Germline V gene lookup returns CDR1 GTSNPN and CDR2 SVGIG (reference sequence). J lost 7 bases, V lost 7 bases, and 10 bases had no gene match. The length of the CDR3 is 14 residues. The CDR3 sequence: CASLTGTVNSPLHF. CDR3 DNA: TGTGCCTCATTGACGGGGACAGTAAATTCACCCCTCCACTTT.

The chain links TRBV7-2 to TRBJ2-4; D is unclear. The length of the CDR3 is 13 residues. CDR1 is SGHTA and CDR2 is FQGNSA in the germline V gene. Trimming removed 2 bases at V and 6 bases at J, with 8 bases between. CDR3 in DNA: TGTGCCAGCAGCTTAAAAAGAGTAAACATTCAGTACTTC. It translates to CASSLKRVNIQYF.

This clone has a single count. The CDR3 loop reads CASSLGGHPGETQYF. For the CDR3, the DNA is TGTGCCAGCAGCTTGGGGGGACATCCCGGCGAGACCCAGTACTTC. V is TRBV5-6 and J is TRBJ2-5; possible D gene TRBD1, 6 bases. Germline CDR1 SGHDT, CDR2 YYEEEE. Between the trimmed V and J ends, which lost 0 bases and 5 bases, there was a span of 14 bases. CDR3 length: 15 residues. The full variable domain, in which reference TRBV5-6 and TRBJ2-5 provide the parts outside the CDR3, is DAGVTQSPTHLIKTRGQQVTLRCSPKSGHDTVSWYQQALGQGPQFIFQYYEEEERQRGNFPDRFSGHQFPNYSSELNVNALLLGDSALYLCASSLGGHPGETQYFGPGTRLLVL.

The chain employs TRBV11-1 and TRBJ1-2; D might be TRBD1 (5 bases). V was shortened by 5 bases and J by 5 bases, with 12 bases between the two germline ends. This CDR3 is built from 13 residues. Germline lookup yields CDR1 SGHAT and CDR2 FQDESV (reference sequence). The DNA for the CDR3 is TGTGCCAGCAGCCAGGAGGGGAAATATGGCTACACCTTC. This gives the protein CASSQEGKYGYTF.

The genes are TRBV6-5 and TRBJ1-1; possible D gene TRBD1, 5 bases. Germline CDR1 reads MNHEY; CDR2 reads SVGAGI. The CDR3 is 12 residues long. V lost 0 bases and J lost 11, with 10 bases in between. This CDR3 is CASSYSGQSAFF. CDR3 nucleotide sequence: TGTGCCAGCAGTTACTCGGGGCAGTCGGCTTTCTTT.

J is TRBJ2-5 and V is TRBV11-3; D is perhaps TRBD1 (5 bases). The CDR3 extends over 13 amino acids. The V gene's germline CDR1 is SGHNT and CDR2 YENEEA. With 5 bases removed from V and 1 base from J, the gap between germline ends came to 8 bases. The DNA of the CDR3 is TGTGCCAGCAGCCGACAGTTCCAAGAGACCCAGTACTTC. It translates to CASSRQFQETQYF. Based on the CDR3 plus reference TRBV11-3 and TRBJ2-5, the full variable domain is EAGVVQSPRYKIIEKKQPVAFWCNPISGHNTLYWYLQNLGQGPELLIRYENEEAVDDSQLPKDRFSAERLKGVDSTLKIQPAELGDSAVYLCASSRQFQETQYFGPGTRLLVL.